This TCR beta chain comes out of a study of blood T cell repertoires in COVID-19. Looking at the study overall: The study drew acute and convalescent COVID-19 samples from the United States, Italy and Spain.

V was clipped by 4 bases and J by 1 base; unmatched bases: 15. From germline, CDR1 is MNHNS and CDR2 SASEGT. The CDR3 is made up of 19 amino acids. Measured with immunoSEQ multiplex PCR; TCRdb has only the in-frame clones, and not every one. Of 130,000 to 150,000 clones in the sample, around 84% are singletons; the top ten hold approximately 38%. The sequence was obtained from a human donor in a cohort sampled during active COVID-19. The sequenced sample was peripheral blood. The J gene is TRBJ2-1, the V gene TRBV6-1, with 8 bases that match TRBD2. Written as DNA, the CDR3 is TGTGCCAGCAGTGGGGTCGTAGGCGGGGGGAACCCTTCCTACAATGAGCAGTTCTTC. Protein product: CASSGVVGGGNPSYNEQFF.